The source of this T cell receptor beta chain is a study of blood T cell repertoires in COVID-19. Study-level information: Specimens from acute and convalescent COVID-19 originated in the United States, Italy and Spain.

Germline V gene data show CDR1 as KGHSH and CDR2 as LQKENI. The germline V and J ends were trimmed by 3 bases and 7 bases, with 16 bases remaining between them. The CDR3 runs to 15 residues. In the study's own analysis: Amplifying reference gene primers gave estimates of nucleated cell counts. Generated by immunoSEQ multiplex PCR, the TCRdb table keeps only in-frame clones and is missing some. V, J and clone size are taken as reported in that table, and D and trimming were inferred from the DNA itself. The sample comprises 72,000 or so clones, approximately 85% of which are singletons, and roughly a third rests with the top ten.

This rearrangement joins TRBV18 to TRBJ1-5; perhaps TRBD1 as D (6 bases). Specimen: peripheral blood. The TCR was taken from an elderly woman with active or convalescent COVID-19. The CDR3 is CASSPGVGGGQPQHF. In DNA form, the CDR3 reads TGTGCCAGCTCACCGGGGGTAGGGGGTGGACAGCCCCAGCATTTT.